The entry below gives a single T cell receptor beta chain sequence along with its context. The target antigen is unknown. The sample originates from a study of T cell responses to AZD1222 COVID-19 vaccine. Study in general: Whether given at about 4 or about 12 weeks, second doses were pooled.

Study-wide results and caveats: Just five to seven AZD1222 recipients tested seropositive at baseline. Regions left unmutated in variants are reportedly the target of nearly half of spike-specific TCRs. There were mostly white British donors and more females than males, and clonal diversity was possibly underestimated.

Trimming removed 4 bases from V and 5 bases from J; junction bases left unmatched: 19. The CDR3 covers 19 residues. Germline CDR1 is SGHRS and CDR2 is YFSETQ. Method: immunoSEQ multiplex PCR; TCRdb's copy keeps in-frame clones and lacks some. The table lists roughly 130,000 clones, about 85% of them singletons. This sequence was found in an adult in good health. The specimen was peripheral blood, collected on day 0 of AZD1222 vaccination. J is TRBJ2-5 and V is TRBV5-1; 11 nucleotides align to TRBD2. The CDR3 DNA reads TGCGCCAGCAGCGTTCTGTCCGGGACTAGCGGATCCTCCTCCGAGACCCAGTACTTC. Protein sequence: CASSVLSGTSGSSSETQYF.